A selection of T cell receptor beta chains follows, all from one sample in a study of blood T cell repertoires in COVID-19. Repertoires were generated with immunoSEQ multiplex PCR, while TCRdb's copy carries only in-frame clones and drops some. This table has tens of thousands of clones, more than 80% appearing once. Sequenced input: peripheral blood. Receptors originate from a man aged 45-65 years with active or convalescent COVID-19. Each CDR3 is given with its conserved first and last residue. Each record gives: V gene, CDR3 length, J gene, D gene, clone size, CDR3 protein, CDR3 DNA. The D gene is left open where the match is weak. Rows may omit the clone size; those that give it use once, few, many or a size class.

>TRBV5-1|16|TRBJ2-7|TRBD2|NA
CASSGGLAGSVYEQYF
TGCGCCAGCAGCGGCGGACTAGCGGGGAGTGTATACGAGCAGTACTTC
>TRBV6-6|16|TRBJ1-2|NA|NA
CASSYSTYPGNYGYTF
TGTGCCAGCAGTTACTCCACATACCCGGGGAACTATGGCTACACCTTC
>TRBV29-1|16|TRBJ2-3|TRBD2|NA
CSVEDRASGRVYTQYF
TGCAGCGTTGAAGATCGGGCTAGCGGGAGAGTGTATACGCAGTATTTT
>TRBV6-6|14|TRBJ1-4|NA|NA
CASRPGISNEKLFF
TGTGCCAGCAGACCCGGGATCTCTAATGAAAAACTGTTTTTT
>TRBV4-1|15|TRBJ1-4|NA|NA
CASSQVEGINEKLFF
TGCGCCAGCAGCCAAGTCGAGGGAATTAATGAAAAACTGTTTTTT
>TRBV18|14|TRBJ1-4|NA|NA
CASSPARTNEKLFF
TGTGCCAGCTCCCCAGCGCGAACTAATGAAAAACTGTTTTTT
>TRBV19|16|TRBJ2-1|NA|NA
CASSIGWPRRLVEQFF
TGTGCCAGTAGTATAGGGTGGCCTAGAAGGTTGGTTGAGCAGTTCTTC
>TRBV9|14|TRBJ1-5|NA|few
CASSATGSNQPQHF
TGTGCCAGCAGCGCCACGGGGAGCAATCAGCCCCAGCATTTT
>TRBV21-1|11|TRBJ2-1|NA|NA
CASSKYDEQFF
TGTGCCAGCAGCAAGTATGATGAGCAGTTCTTC
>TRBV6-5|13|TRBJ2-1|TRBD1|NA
CASKRTGGGEQFF
TGTGCCAGCAAGAGAACAGGGGGCGGTGAGCAGTTCTTC
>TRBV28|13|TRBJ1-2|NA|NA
CASSLTANYGYTF
TGTGCCAGCAGCCTGACAGCTAACTATGGCTACACCTTC